These 16 T cell receptor beta chains came from one sample sequenced in a study of metastatic and nonmetastatic thyroid tumors. Nobody among the patients had been given any treatment before thyroid surgery. From the PCR reads, TCRdb re-called clones with MiXCR. The table has 20,000 or so clones, around 14% seen once; the top ten hold around 19%. The sample comprised blood. The receptors come from a female donor with papillary thyroid cancer or a benign thyroid nodule (not recorded which). Some clones in this sample may be carry-over from other donors' samples.

This clone was recorded at least ten times. The chain couples TRBV11-1 to TRBJ2-2; possibly TRBD1 for D (5 bases). CDR1 is SGHAT and CDR2 is FQDESV in the germline V gene (reference sequence). The V and J ends lost 4 bases and 2 bases respectively, with 14 bases between them. The CDR3 covers 16 residues. This CDR3 is CASSSSLTANTGELFF. The CDR3 nucleotides read TGTGCCAGCAGCTCCTCCTTGACAGCAAACACCGGGGAGCTGTTTTTT.

V is TRBV20-1 and J is TRBJ2-7; TRBD1 is a possible D gene (5 bases). Deletions cut 7 bases from V and 0 bases from J, with 25 bases between. The CDR3 runs 17 residues. CDR1 and CDR2 from the germline V gene are DFQATT and SNEGSKA (reference sequence). This chain's CDR3 is CSVRTLALQGSSYEQYF. The CDR3 DNA follows: TGCAGTGTGAGAACTCTCGCCCTCCAGGGAAGCTCCTACGAGCAGTACTTC.

This clone was seen a handful of times. The V and J genes are TRBV3-1 and TRBJ1-4; no clear D gene. This CDR3 contains 15 residues. Germline V gives CDR1 LGHDT, CDR2 YNNKEL (reference sequence). Trimming stripped 4 bases from V and 8 bases from J, with 17 bases between. This CDR3 is CASSPSGAKGEKLFF. The CDR3 DNA sequence: TGTGCCAGCAGCCCCTCGGGAGCAAAGGGCGAAAAACTGTTTTTT.

The chain recombines TRBV3-1 with TRBJ1-2, with TRBD1 matching over 8 bases. CDR3 length: 16 amino acids. CDR1 and CDR2 from the germline V gene are LGHDT and YNNKEL (reference sequence). Trimming at V came to 0 bases and at J to 7 bases, leaving 10 bases not matched to a gene. The CDR3 DNA sequence: TGTGCCAGCAGCCAAGAAATGACAGGGGCCTATTCTGGCTACACCTTC. Its translation is CASSQEMTGAYSGYTF.

This clone appeared a few times. The chain uses TRBV2 and TRBJ1-1, with 10 bases fitting TRBD1. CDR3 size: 14 residues. Germline CDR1 and CDR2: SNHLY and FYNNEI. The trim removed 7 bases at V and 8 bases at J, leaving 10 bases unmatched. CDR3 nucleotide sequence: TGTGCCAGCAACCTCGGACAGGGGGAATCCGAAGCTTTCTTT. Translated: CASNLGQGESEAFF.

This clone counts as medium-sized. The chain carries TRBV6-1 and TRBJ1-5; the D gene is possibly TRBD1 (5 bases). In germline, CDR1 is MNHNS, CDR2 SASEGT. The V end lost 3 bases, the J end lost 1 base, and 13 bases lay between the germline ends. This CDR3 contains 16 residues. CDR3 coding DNA: TGTGCCAGCAGTGAGCGGGGGGATGCAAGCAATCAGCCCCAGCATTTT. Its translation: CASSERGDASNQPQHF.

This clone was picked up many times. The V call is TRBV6-4, the J call TRBJ2-3; a possible D gene is TRBD1 (5 bases). CDR3 size: 14 residues. With 5 bases removed from V and 4 bases from J, the gap between germline ends came to 13 bases. Germline-derived CDR1 and CDR2 are MRHNA and SNTAGT. The CDR3 protein is CASSFSDTSDTQYF. The DNA of the CDR3 is TGTGCCAGCAGTTTCTCGGACACCTCAGATACGCAGTATTTT.

This clone was picked up many times. The chain joins TRBV20-1 to TRBJ2-1; 12 bases are a match to TRBD2. This CDR3 comprises 17 residues. Trimming at V came to 6 bases and at J to 0 bases, leaving 9 bases not matched to a gene. The germline gives CDR1 DFQATT, CDR2 SNEGSKA (reference sequence). The CDR3 is CSATRTSGVSSYNEQFF. DNA for the CDR3: TGCAGTGCAACCCGGACTAGCGGGGTAAGCTCCTACAATGAGCAGTTCTTC.

This clone was found many times. The chain has TRBV5-1 and TRBJ2-1, with D unresolved. Germline V CDR1 and CDR2: SGHRS, YFSETQ. Trimming stripped 7 bases from V and 5 bases from J, with 19 bases between. The CDR3 has 15 residues. The CDR3 spells CASYPSNNQNNEQFF. CDR3 nucleotide sequence: TGCGCCAGCTATCCCAGCAACAACCAAAACAATGAGCAGTTCTTC. Combining the CDR3 with reference TRBV5-1 and TRBJ2-1 gives the whole variable domain KAGVTQTPRYLIKTRGQQVTLSCSPISGHRSVSWYQQTPGQGLQFLFEYFSETQRNKGNFPGRFSGRQFSNSRSEMNVSTLELGDSALYLCASYPSNNQNNEQFFGPGTRLTVL.

This clone was detected ten times or more. Since a much larger clone is just one base distant, this may be a read error. This rearrangement joins TRBV20-1 to TRBJ1-6; no clear D gene. The length of the CDR3 is 14 residues. Germline CDR1 and CDR2: DFQATT and SNEGSKA (reference sequence). Trimming stripped 6 bases from V and 4 bases from J, with 13 bases between. CDR3 residues: CSALRESYNSPLHF. The CDR3 coding sequence is TGCAGTGCACTCCGGGAAAGTTATAATTCACCCCTCCACTTT.

The chain carries TRBV11-2 and TRBJ1-2, with D unresolved. The CDR3 extends over 15 amino acids. CDR1 and CDR2 (germline): SGHAT, FQNNGV. Trimming stripped 5 bases from V and 4 bases from J, with 17 bases between. The CDR3 DNA reads as TGTGCCAGCAGCCCGCCGCTTAACATGTTCTATGGCTACACCTTC. Translated: CASSPPLNMFYGYTF.

This clone was counted at least ten times. The rearrangement joins TRBV5-1 to TRBJ2-1, with TRBD2 matching over 12 bases. Per the germline V gene, CDR1 is SGHRS and CDR2 is YFSETQ. J was trimmed by 7 bases and V by 3 bases; bases with no gene match: 5. The CDR3 is 15 residues long. The CDR3: CASSSTSGSWNEQFF. The CDR3 DNA reads as TGCGCCAGCAGCTCGACTAGCGGGAGTTGGAATGAGCAGTTCTTC.

In the case of this clone: At one of its ends the junction is not consistent with the germline gene, which may arise from a read error. The chain employs TRBV6-1 and TRBJ1-4; D might be TRBD1 (6 bases). Germline CDR1 and CDR2: MNHNS and SASEGT. This CDR3 is built from 15 residues. DNA for the CDR3: TGTGCCAGCAGTCTCCAGGGGTATCCTAATGAAAAACCGTTTTTT. This encodes CASSLQGYPNEKPFF.

This clone was counted ten times or more. The chain carries TRBV5-6 and TRBJ2-2, with TRBD1 matching over 9 bases. Germline CDR1 is SGHDT and CDR2 is YYEEEE. V gave up 1 base and J gave up 6 bases; unmatched junction bases: 7. The CDR3 has 16 amino acids. The DNA of the CDR3 is TGTGCCAGCAGCTTGTGGGGACAGGGCTTTGCCGGGGAGCTGTTTTTT. This encodes CASSLWGQGFAGELFF.

V is TRBV6-2 or TRBV6-3 and J is TRBJ2-7, with D uncertain. The CDR3 length is 12 residues. V lost 0 bases and J 2 bases, leaving 2 bases between the germline ends. Germline loops: CDR1 MNHEY, CDR2 SVGEGT. The CDR3 spells CASSYSTYEQYF. In DNA form, the CDR3 reads TGTGCCAGCAGTTACTCCACCTACGAGCAGTACTTC.

This clone was detected ten times or more. The junction does not match germline at one end; this may be a read error. The same CDR3 also results from other DNA sequences found in this sample. This rearrangement joins TRBV2 to TRBJ2-6, with a possible D match to TRBD1 (6 bases). CDR3 length equals 15 residues. Germline CDR1 reads SNHLY; CDR2 reads FYNNEI. CDR3 loop: CASSPQGLGANVLTF. The CDR3 nucleotides are TGTGCCAGCAGTCCCCAGGGGCTTGGGGCCAACGTCCTGACTTTT.